This T cell receptor beta chain is drawn from a study of blood T cells in healthy people across ages (dated by TCRdb to the mid-2010s). Background on the whole study: Template switching captured roughly one uniquely barcoded TCR beta cDNA molecule per two T cells in model experiments. To track age-related changes in TCR beta repertoire diversity, the study relied on deep sequencing normalized with unique cDNA molecular identifiers. Four age groups were formed from the donors: young (average 16 years), middle-aged (less than 40), aged (approximately 60) and long-lived (approximately 80). To avoid experimental bias, donors of different ages were spread randomly across the sequencing lanes. Two additional independent replicas of 1 million unique cDNA reads from the same blood draw were analyzed for two donors (one aged 18 to 30 and one aged 80 or older). Beyond this particular receptor, the publication reports: Because donor CMV infection status was unknown, age-related changes in expanded clonotypes were potentially confounded. A strong correlation was found between observed TCR beta diversity and the percentage of naive T cells measured by flow cytometry. Total diversity estimates from one million sequenced T cells were considered lower bounds and underestimates. As age increased, observed TCR beta diversity per million T cells dropped in a roughly linear way, and a significant reduction was already evident by age about 36. Since profiling was done on bulk unsorted PBMCs, naive and antigen-experienced compartments could not be conclusively compared. Compared with the aged group, the long-lived group had more naive CD4+ T cells, fewer expanded clones and increased TCR diversity, a pattern suggesting age selection.

V sheds 5 bases and J sheds 4 bases, leaving 12 bases between their ends. The germline V gene sets CDR1 to SGHTA and CDR2 to FQGNSA. Inclusive of the bounding cysteine and phenylalanine, the CDR3 is 14 residues long. Only CDR3 DNA remains: 42 bases, in frame from the first base. To prepare the library, 5' RACE was applied. The listed sequencing device is Illumina HiSeq 2500. A second PCR of roughly 7 to 11 cycles was run with a J-beta primer mix and a sample-barcoded 5' primer. Each TCR beta cDNA molecule received a unique molecular identifier from a template-switch 5' adaptor carrying 12 random nucleotides. Each sample yielded at least 3 million CDR3-containing paired-end reads. First-strand cDNA synthesis was performed from all RNA using the Mint cDNA synthesis kit, with priming by a TRBC-specific oligonucleotide. Following uracil-DNA glycosylase treatment, a first 18-cycle PCR with universal primers M1SS and BC2_uni_R was performed on all cDNA. Turning to the authors' computational methods: Normalization of each sample was performed by random selection of 1 million high-quality reads, each carrying a distinct molecular identifier. Reads sharing molecular identifiers were discarded rather than binned into consensus sequences. MiTCR, run with a Q25 quality threshold and the strictest error-elimination algorithm, handled CDR3 identification, clonotype clustering and error correction. A nonparametric unseen species model with Euler transformation was used to estimate a lower bound on total TCR beta diversity. TCRdb redid the processing of the public reads, applying fastp at Q25 and MiXCR, and retained in-frame beta chains. A single entry per CDR3 protein holds the most common genes and DNA from its merged rows. The V and J calls were not made by the authors but by TCRdb's processing. Present in this sample are about 770,000 distinct CDR3 sequences, about 42% of which were seen just once. The ten largest clones capture roughly a fifth of the sample.

Turning to this clonotype: This receptor's antigen is unknown. Per-nucleotide qualities are absent, and no much larger clonotype sits a single base away.

Systemically healthy Caucasian individuals from Russia, some 36 in total and aged about 6 to 100 years, were included as donors. Each donor gave roughly 9.5 milliliters of peripheral blood, collected into EDTA-treated Vacutainer tubes. Ficoll-Paque density-gradient centrifugation was used to isolate PBMCs, with at least 6 million per sample. Total RNA, at least 6 micrograms per sample, was extracted from PBMCs with Trizol reagent. The percentages of naive CD45RAhigh/CD27high T cells were determined by flow cytometry on a PBMC aliquot from every donor. The TCR originated in a man between 60 and 75 years old in good health. What was sequenced was blood. In this chain, TRBV7-2 is recombined with TRBJ2-1, with a tentative D gene TRBD2 over 6 matching bases. CDR3 protein: CASSQGLEYNEQFF. The nucleotides are TGTGCCAGCAGCCAGGGACTCGAATACAATGAGCAGTTCTTC.